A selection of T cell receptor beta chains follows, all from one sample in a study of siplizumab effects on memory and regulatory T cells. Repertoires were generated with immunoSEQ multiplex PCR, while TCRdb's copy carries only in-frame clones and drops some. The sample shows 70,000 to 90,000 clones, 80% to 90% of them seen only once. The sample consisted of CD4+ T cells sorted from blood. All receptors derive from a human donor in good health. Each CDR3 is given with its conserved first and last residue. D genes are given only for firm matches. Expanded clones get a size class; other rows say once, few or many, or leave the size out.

cdr3_nt: TGTGCCAGCAGCCATGGGACTAGCGGGGAAGAGACCCAGTACTTC
cdr3_aa: CASSHGTSGEETQYF
cdr3_length: 15
v_call: TRBV7-9
j_call: TRBJ2-5
clone_size: .
d_call: TRBD2

cdr3_nt: TGTGCCAGCAGCCCTCCCTCGAGAAATGAGCAGTTCTTC
cdr3_aa: CASSPPSRNEQFF
cdr3_length: 13
v_call: TRBV5-4
j_call: TRBJ2-1
clone_size: .
d_call: .

cdr3_nt: TGCGCCAGCAGCTTGGACGGGACAGCCTACGAGCAGTACTTC
cdr3_aa: CASSLDGTAYEQYF
cdr3_length: 14
v_call: TRBV5-1
j_call: TRBJ2-7
clone_size: .
d_call: TRBD1

cdr3_nt: TGTGCCAGCACCAGGTCAGGGAACTATGGCTACACCTTC
cdr3_aa: CASTRSGNYGYTF
cdr3_length: 13
v_call: TRBV27
j_call: TRBJ1-2
clone_size: .
d_call: .

cdr3_nt: TGTGCCAGCAGCGTAGCTGCGATGGAGACCCAGTACTTC
cdr3_aa: CASSVAAMETQYF
cdr3_length: 13
v_call: TRBV9
j_call: TRBJ2-5
clone_size: once
d_call: .

cdr3_nt: TGTGCCAGCAGCAAAGCGCCGAGCGGGCACTGCACAGATACGCAGTATTTT
cdr3_aa: CASSKAPSGHCTDTQYF
cdr3_length: 17
v_call: TRBV21-1
j_call: TRBJ2-3
clone_size: .
d_call: .

cdr3_nt: TGCGCCAGCAGCCAAAGGGGGGCTCTAACCTACGAGCAGTACTTC
cdr3_aa: CASSQRGALTYEQYF
cdr3_length: 15
v_call: TRBV4-3
j_call: TRBJ2-7
clone_size: .
d_call: .

cdr3_nt: TGCGCCAGCAGCCAAGCTGAAGGGTCTGTGTACGAGCAGTACTTC
cdr3_aa: CASSQAEGSVYEQYF
cdr3_length: 15
v_call: TRBV4-1
j_call: TRBJ2-7
clone_size: .
d_call: .

cdr3_nt: TGTGCCAGTTTACAGGGGGCGCGGTACGAGCAGTACTTC
cdr3_aa: CASLQGARYEQYF
cdr3_length: 13
v_call: TRBV6-1
j_call: TRBJ2-7
clone_size: .
d_call: TRBD1

cdr3_nt: TGTGCCAGCAGCGTGAAGAGCGGGATCTCCTACGAGCAGTACTTC
cdr3_aa: CASSVKSGISYEQYF
cdr3_length: 15
v_call: TRBV9
j_call: TRBJ2-7
clone_size: .
d_call: TRBD2

cdr3_nt: TGTGCCAGTAGTATCGGGGGGGCGGGCAATCAGCCCCAGCATTTT
cdr3_aa: CASSIGGAGNQPQHF
cdr3_length: 15
v_call: TRBV19
j_call: TRBJ1-5
clone_size: .
d_call: .

cdr3_nt: TGTGCCAGCAGTCGAAGGGAAAGGTCTGAAGCTTTCTTT
cdr3_aa: CASSRRERSEAFF
cdr3_length: 13
v_call: TRBV6-1
j_call: TRBJ1-1
clone_size: few
d_call: .

cdr3_nt: TGCAGCGTTCCCCCTACAGGGGACTACAATGAGCAGTTCTTC
cdr3_aa: CSVPPTGDYNEQFF
cdr3_length: 14
v_call: TRBV29-1
j_call: TRBJ2-1
clone_size: .
d_call: TRBD1

cdr3_nt: TGTGCCAGCAGCCAAGAGTCTAGCGGGAGGGCCCAAGAGACCCAGTACTTC
cdr3_aa: CASSQESSGRAQETQYF
cdr3_length: 17
v_call: TRBV4-2
j_call: TRBJ2-5
clone_size: few
d_call: TRBD2

cdr3_nt: TGTGCTAGTGGACTCGACGGGACAGGGTTGGCCGGGGAGCTGTTTTTT
cdr3_aa: CASGLDGTGLAGELFF
cdr3_length: 16
v_call: TRBV12-5
j_call: TRBJ2-2
clone_size: .
d_call: TRBD1

cdr3_nt: TGTGCCAGTAAATCGCGGGAGGGACCCTACGAGCAGTACTTC
cdr3_aa: CASKSREGPYEQYF
cdr3_length: 14
v_call: TRBV19
j_call: TRBJ2-7
clone_size: once
d_call: TRBD2

cdr3_nt: TGTGCCTGGAGCCAACCCACCAGCGCGGGAAACACCATATATTTT
cdr3_aa: CAWSQPTSAGNTIYF
cdr3_length: 15
v_call: TRBV30
j_call: TRBJ1-3
clone_size: once
d_call: .

cdr3_nt: TGTGCCAGCAGCTTAGTAACCCTGAGCACAGATACGCAGTATTTT
cdr3_aa: CASSLVTLSTDTQYF
cdr3_length: 15
v_call: TRBV7-2
j_call: TRBJ2-3
clone_size: .
d_call: .

cdr3_nt: TGTGCCACCCACCGGGAGATCTACGAGCAGTACTTC
cdr3_aa: CATHREIYEQYF
cdr3_length: 12
v_call: TRBV6-1
j_call: TRBJ2-7
clone_size: .
d_call: .

cdr3_nt: TGTGCCAGCAGAACACGTTCCAGGGGTGACACTGAAGCTTTCTTT
cdr3_aa: CASRTRSRGDTEAFF
cdr3_length: 15
v_call: TRBV6-6
j_call: TRBJ1-1
clone_size: .
d_call: .

cdr3_nt: TGTGCCAGCAGCTTGGGGTCCGTTCTAAATTCTAGGGCCTTT
cdr3_aa: CASSLGSVLNSRAF
cdr3_length: 14
v_call: TRBV5-4
j_call: TRBJ1-1
clone_size: once
d_call: .

cdr3_nt: TGTGCCAGCAGCGTTTCACCCTCGGGACTAGCGGGAATTTGGTCCTACAATGAGCAGTTCTTC
cdr3_aa: CASSVSPSGLAGIWSYNEQFF
cdr3_length: 21
v_call: TRBV9
j_call: TRBJ2-1
clone_size: .
d_call: TRBD2

cdr3_nt: TGCAGTGCTAGATTAGGTACCGAGCAGTACTTC
cdr3_aa: CSARLGTEQYF
cdr3_length: 11
v_call: TRBV20-1
j_call: TRBJ2-7
clone_size: .
d_call: .

cdr3_nt: TGCGCCAGCAGCCAAGAATGGACGACAGGGTTCGCTGAAGCTTTCTTT
cdr3_aa: CASSQEWTTGFAEAFF
cdr3_length: 16
v_call: TRBV4-3
j_call: TRBJ1-1
clone_size: .
d_call: TRBD1

cdr3_nt: TGCAGCGCGCGACCGGGAAGTGAAGCTTTCTTT
cdr3_aa: CSARPGSEAFF
cdr3_length: 11
v_call: TRBV29-1
j_call: TRBJ1-1
clone_size: .
d_call: .

cdr3_nt: TGCGCCAGCACCCGTGGGGGACTAGCGGGTTACAATGAGCAGTTCTTC
cdr3_aa: CASTRGGLAGYNEQFF
cdr3_length: 16
v_call: TRBV5-1
j_call: TRBJ2-1
clone_size: .
d_call: TRBD2

cdr3_nt: TGTGCCAGCAGCTTAATGGGGGGACAGAAAGAGACCCAGTACTTC
cdr3_aa: CASSLMGGQKETQYF
cdr3_length: 15
v_call: TRBV7-8
j_call: TRBJ2-5
clone_size: few
d_call: .

cdr3_nt: TGTGCCAGCAGTTGGGCCCCAGCCTACGAGCAGTACTTC
cdr3_aa: CASSWAPAYEQYF
cdr3_length: 13
v_call: TRBV2
j_call: TRBJ2-7
clone_size: .
d_call: .

cdr3_nt: TGTGCCAGCAGTGAATTCCTGGAGCAGTACTTC
cdr3_aa: CASSEFLEQYF
cdr3_length: 11
v_call: TRBV6-1
j_call: TRBJ2-7
clone_size: .
d_call: .

cdr3_nt: TGTGCCAGCAGCTTAGTAAGGGGAGAGACCCAGTACTTC
cdr3_aa: CASSLVRGETQYF
cdr3_length: 13
v_call: TRBV11-2
j_call: TRBJ2-5
clone_size: .
d_call: .

cdr3_nt: TGTGCCAGCAGCTTGGGGGGACAGGCCTACGAGCAGTACTTC
cdr3_aa: CASSLGGQAYEQYF
cdr3_length: 14
v_call: TRBV13
j_call: TRBJ2-7
clone_size: .
d_call: TRBD1

cdr3_nt: TGTGCCAGCAGCTCGGTGGGACTTTCCGGGGGACTAGCGGGCACCGGGGAGCTGTTTTTT
cdr3_aa: CASSSVGLSGGLAGTGELFF
cdr3_length: 20
v_call: TRBV5-4
j_call: TRBJ2-2
clone_size: .
d_call: TRBD2

cdr3_nt: TGTGCCAGCAGCGTGGCTAGCGGCACAGATACGCAGTATTTT
cdr3_aa: CASSVASGTDTQYF
cdr3_length: 14
v_call: TRBV9
j_call: TRBJ2-3
clone_size: .
d_call: .

cdr3_nt: TGTGCCAGCAGCTGGGACAGCAACTCCTACGAGCAGTACTTC
cdr3_aa: CASSWDSNSYEQYF
cdr3_length: 14
v_call: TRBV6-6
j_call: TRBJ2-7
clone_size: .
d_call: TRBD1

cdr3_nt: TGTGCCAGTAGCGGGAGGGGCCACGGGGAGCTGTTTTTT
cdr3_aa: CASSGRGHGELFF
cdr3_length: 13
v_call: TRBV19
j_call: TRBJ2-2
clone_size: .
d_call: TRBD2

cdr3_nt: TGTGCCAGCAGCCCCCAAGGGAATAGCAATCAGCCCCAGCATTTT
cdr3_aa: CASSPQGNSNQPQHF
cdr3_length: 15
v_call: TRBV7-9
j_call: TRBJ1-5
clone_size: .
d_call: .

cdr3_nt: TGTGCCAGCTCACCACAGGGTACGGGCAATCAGCCCCAGCATTTT
cdr3_aa: CASSPQGTGNQPQHF
cdr3_length: 15
v_call: TRBV18
j_call: TRBJ1-5
clone_size: .
d_call: .

cdr3_nt: TGTGCCTGGAGCTCTAGCGGTACCTACGAGCAGTACTTC
cdr3_aa: CAWSSSGTYEQYF
cdr3_length: 13
v_call: TRBV30
j_call: TRBJ2-7
clone_size: .
d_call: TRBD2

cdr3_nt: TGTGCCAGCAGCTTGGGGGTTAGCGGGAGGGGGCAAGAGACCCAGTACTTC
cdr3_aa: CASSLGVSGRGQETQYF
cdr3_length: 17
v_call: TRBV5-4
j_call: TRBJ2-5
clone_size: .
d_call: TRBD2

cdr3_nt: TGTGCCAGCAGCTTCCAGGGGGCTCGGGATGAGCAGTTCTTC
cdr3_aa: CASSFQGARDEQFF
cdr3_length: 14
v_call: TRBV7-9
j_call: TRBJ2-1
clone_size: .
d_call: TRBD1

cdr3_nt: TGTGCCAGCAGTTTAAGCGGGGTAGCCAAAAACATTCAGTACTTC
cdr3_aa: CASSLSGVAKNIQYF
cdr3_length: 15
v_call: TRBV28
j_call: TRBJ2-4
clone_size: .
d_call: TRBD2

cdr3_nt: TGTGCCAGCAGCGCCACAGCAATAAACTATGGCTACACCTTC
cdr3_aa: CASSATAINYGYTF
cdr3_length: 14
v_call: TRBV27
j_call: TRBJ1-2
clone_size: .
d_call: .

cdr3_nt: TGTGCCAGCAGTGAAGCGTGGACAGGGAACACTGAAGCTTTCTTT
cdr3_aa: CASSEAWTGNTEAFF
cdr3_length: 15
v_call: TRBV2
j_call: TRBJ1-1
clone_size: few
d_call: TRBD1

cdr3_nt: TGTGCCAGCAGGCCCCAGAAGAACACTGAAGCTTTCTTT
cdr3_aa: CASRPQKNTEAFF
cdr3_length: 13
v_call: TRBV6-5
j_call: TRBJ1-1
clone_size: .
d_call: .

cdr3_nt: TGTGCCAGCAGTACGGAGCCTTCTGGAAACACCATATATTTT
cdr3_aa: CASSTEPSGNTIYF
cdr3_length: 14
v_call: TRBV6-5
j_call: TRBJ1-3
clone_size: .
d_call: .

cdr3_nt: TGTGCCAGCAGCGACCGACAGGGTGGGGGGACCCAGTACTTC
cdr3_aa: CASSDRQGGGTQYF
cdr3_length: 14
v_call: TRBV2
j_call: TRBJ2-5
clone_size: .
d_call: TRBD1

cdr3_nt: TGTGCCAGCGTCCCTGACAGGGCGAACACTGAAGCTTTCTTT
cdr3_aa: CASVPDRANTEAFF
cdr3_length: 14
v_call: TRBV2
j_call: TRBJ1-1
clone_size: .
d_call: TRBD1

cdr3_nt: TGTGCCAGCTCACCGGGTGGGGCGCGGGACAGCTACGAGCAGTACTTC
cdr3_aa: CASSPGGARDSYEQYF
cdr3_length: 16
v_call: TRBV18
j_call: TRBJ2-7
clone_size: .
d_call: .

cdr3_nt: TGTGCCAGTAGTATAAATACAGACTCCTACGAGCAGTACTTC
cdr3_aa: CASSINTDSYEQYF
cdr3_length: 14
v_call: TRBV19
j_call: TRBJ2-7
clone_size: .
d_call: .

cdr3_nt: TGTGCCAGCAGCTTAGCGGGGGTCGAGCAGTACTTC
cdr3_aa: CASSLAGVEQYF
cdr3_length: 12
v_call: TRBV13
j_call: TRBJ2-7
clone_size: .
d_call: .

cdr3_nt: TGCGCCAGCAGCTTGAGCCCCCCACTAGCGGGAGAAGATACGCAGTATTTT
cdr3_aa: CASSLSPPLAGEDTQYF
cdr3_length: 17
v_call: TRBV5-1
j_call: TRBJ2-3
clone_size: .
d_call: TRBD2

cdr3_nt: TGTGCCAGCAGCGTAGGGGGGCGTGGGGAAAAACTGTTTTTT
cdr3_aa: CASSVGGRGEKLFF
cdr3_length: 14
v_call: TRBV9
j_call: TRBJ1-4
clone_size: .
d_call: .

cdr3_nt: TGTGCCAGCAGTTTGGGTAGCGGGCGGGCAGATACGCAGTATTTT
cdr3_aa: CASSLGSGRADTQYF
cdr3_length: 15
v_call: TRBV27
j_call: TRBJ2-3
clone_size: once
d_call: TRBD2

cdr3_nt: TGTGCCAGCAGTTCATGGACGCAAAGCTCCTACAATGAGCAGTTCTTC
cdr3_aa: CASSSWTQSSYNEQFF
cdr3_length: 16
v_call: TRBV28
j_call: TRBJ2-1
clone_size: .
d_call: .

cdr3_nt: TGTGCCAGCAGTTACGGGCCCGGGGAGCTGTTTTTT
cdr3_aa: CASSYGPGELFF
cdr3_length: 12
v_call: TRBV6-6
j_call: TRBJ2-2
clone_size: .
d_call: .

cdr3_nt: TGTGCCAGCAGGGAATGGACTAGCGGGAGAAATGAGCAGTTCTTC
cdr3_aa: CASREWTSGRNEQFF
cdr3_length: 15
v_call: TRBV28
j_call: TRBJ2-1
clone_size: .
d_call: TRBD2

cdr3_nt: TGTGCCAGCTCAGCGGAGACAGCGTCCTATGGCTACACCTTC
cdr3_aa: CASSAETASYGYTF
cdr3_length: 14
v_call: TRBV18
j_call: TRBJ1-2
clone_size: .
d_call: .

cdr3_nt: TGTGCCAGCAGTTTAAGGGGGGCAGGGAGGAACAATCAGCCCCAGCATTTT
cdr3_aa: CASSLRGAGRNNQPQHF
cdr3_length: 17
v_call: TRBV27
j_call: TRBJ1-5
clone_size: once
d_call: .

cdr3_nt: TGTGCCAGCAGAGGCCCGACCTACAATGAGCAGTTCTTC
cdr3_aa: CASRGPTYNEQFF
cdr3_length: 13
v_call: TRBV6-5
j_call: TRBJ2-1
clone_size: once
d_call: .